These 25 T cell receptor beta chains were all obtained from the same sample, sequenced in a study of blood T cell repertoires in COVID-19. Profiled with immunoSEQ multiplex PCR; TCRdb holds only in-frame clones, not every one. Among about 370,000 clones listed, 80% to 90% were seen once. Sequenced: peripheral blood. All receptors come from a woman aged 25 to 39 with COVID-19, enrolled during active disease.

DNA for the CDR3: TGTGCCAGCAGTGGCCCTAATTCACCCCTCCACTTT. Its translation is CASSGPNSPLHF. This chain joins TRBV27 and TRBJ1-6; D remains ambiguous. Trimming took off 5 bases at V and 6 bases at J, with 5 bases between the two ends. There are 12 residues in the CDR3. Germline CDR1 reads MNHEY; CDR2 reads SMNVEV (reference sequence).

The chain recombines TRBV7-9 with TRBJ2-6; 11 bases align to TRBD1. CDR3 length equals 17 residues. J gave up 3 bases and V 5 bases, and 6 bases lay outside the gene matches. From germline, CDR1 is SEHNR and CDR2 FQNEAQ (reference sequence). CDR3 amino acids: CASSIGTGGGGANVLTF. The CDR3, as DNA: TGTGCCAGCAGCATCGGGACAGGGGGTGGTGGGGCCAACGTCCTGACTTTC.

The chain carries TRBV29-1 and TRBJ2-3; D perhaps matches TRBD1 (6 bases). In germline, CDR1 is SQVTM, CDR2 ANQGSEA. This CDR3 spans 15 amino acids. Trimming cost V 7 bases and J 2 bases, with 19 bases left between them. The CDR3 bases are TGCAGCGCCCGACCTTCAGGGACAACCACAGATACGCAGTATTTT. Its translation: CSARPSGTTTDTQYF.

The genes are TRBV5-4 and TRBJ2-2, with TRBD2 matching 9 bases. Germline values: CDR1 SGHNT, CDR2 YYREEE (reference sequence). This CDR3 spans 16 amino acids. The trim removed 4 bases at V and 2 bases at J, leaving 6 bases unmatched. The CDR3 protein is CASSTAGGINTGELFF. The CDR3 bases are TGTGCCAGCAGCACCGCGGGGGGGATTAACACCGGGGAGCTGTTTTTT.

The chain recombines TRBV30 with TRBJ1-1, with TRBD1 identical over 7 bases. Trimming took 4 bases from V and 7 from J; bases not matched to a gene: 15. Germline V gene lookup returns CDR1 GTSNPN and CDR2 SVGIG (reference sequence). This CDR3 contains 15 residues. The chain's CDR3 is CAWNAGGDSLIEAFF. In DNA, the CDR3 is TGTGCCTGGAACGCTGGAGGGGACAGCCTGATTGAAGCTTTCTTT.

Comments on this clone: The junction shows a germline mismatch at one end, possibly a read error. The chain recombines TRBV7-7 with TRBJ2-1, with 9 positions matching TRBD2. In germline, CDR1 is SSHAT, CDR2 FNYEAQ (reference sequence). CDR3 length: 15 residues. The CDR3 bases are TGTGCTAGCAGCCGAGACCCTAGCGGGAAGACTGAGCAGTTCTTC. It translates to CASSRDPSGKTEQFF.

V usage is TRBV11-3 and J usage is TRBJ2-1; 11 nucleotides line up with TRBD2. There are 14 residues in the CDR3. The ends lost 5 bases at V and 9 bases at J; junction bases unmatched: 6. CDR1 is SGHNT and CDR2 is YENEEA in the germline V gene. CDR3: CASSAGTSGREQFF. The CDR3 coding sequence is TGTGCCAGCAGCGCGGGGACTAGCGGACGTGAGCAGTTCTTC.

V gene TRBV4-1 combines with J gene TRBJ2-5, with 8 positions matching TRBD2. Germline assignment: CDR1 MGHRA and CDR2 YSYEKL. Trimming cost V 6 bases and J 4 bases; bases outside gene matches: 13. The CDR3 consists of 16 residues. The CDR3 nucleotides read TGCGCCAGCAGGGACCCTAGGGCGGGGGGAAGAGAGACCCAGTACTTC. It yields the protein CASRDPRAGGRETQYF.

The chain recombines TRBV29-1 with TRBJ1-6, with TRBD1 identical over 10 bases. V lost 3 bases, J lost 8 bases, and 1 base stayed unmatched. The CDR3 is made up of 13 amino acids. Germline assignment: CDR1 SQVTM and CDR2 ANQGSEA. The chain's CDR3 is CSVETGGDSPLHF. CDR3 coding DNA: TGCAGCGTTGAGACAGGGGGCGATTCACCCCTCCACTTT.

The chain is built from TRBV12-3 or TRBV12-4 and TRBJ1-4, with D perhaps matching TRBD1 (5 bases). The V end was cut by 4 bases, the J end by 7 bases, with 10 bases between. The CDR3 spans 13 residues. The CDR3 nucleotides read TGTGCCAGCAGTTCGGGGGGGTTTGAAAAACTGTTTTTT. This encodes CASSSGGFEKLFF.

In its sample, this clone was seen a few times. The chain combines TRBV13 with TRBJ1-6, with D possibly being TRBD1 (5 bases). Germline CDR1 is PRHDT and CDR2 is FYEKMQ (reference sequence). This CDR3 spans 17 amino acids. V was trimmed by 4 bases and J by 4 bases, leaving 17 bases between them. DNA of the CDR3: TGTGCCAGCAGCTCCCTCAACTCGGGGGAATATAATTCACCCCTCCACTTT. Translation gives CASSSLNSGEYNSPLHF.

The gene calls are TRBV2 and TRBJ2-1; 9 positions match TRBD2. V lost 2 bases and J lost 0; bases outside the gene matches: 11. CDR3 length: 19 amino acids. Looked up from germline, CDR1 is SNHLY and CDR2 is FYNNEI. Here the CDR3 reads CASSELGLAGMPSYNEQFF. The CDR3 DNA sequence: TGTGCCAGCAGTGAATTGGGCCTAGCGGGAATGCCCTCCTACAATGAGCAGTTCTTC.

The chain is built from TRBV14 and TRBJ2-7, with 10 bases fitting TRBD1. Germline CDR1 SGHDN, CDR2 FVKESK. Losses at the gene ends were 2 bases for V and 2 bases for J; bases not matched to a gene: 3. CDR3 length equals 15 residues. CDR3 DNA sequence: TGTGCCAGCAGCCAAACGGGACAGGGGACCTACGAGCAGTACTTC. This sequence encodes CASSQTGQGTYEQYF.

A note on this clone: Within the sample, other DNA sequences also encode this same CDR3. CDR3 residues: CASSPSDTQYF. The CDR3 DNA reads TGTGCCAGCTCACCGTCGGATACGCAGTATTTT. V and J are TRBV18 and TRBJ2-3, with unresolved D. V was pared by 3 bases and J by 6 bases, with 4 bases between. The length of the CDR3 is 11 residues. Per germline, CDR1 KGHSH and CDR2 LQKENI.

The chain is built from TRBV7-2 and TRBJ2-1; TRBD2 aligns across 10 bases. The germline V gene has CDR1 SGHTA and CDR2 FQGNSA. V lost 6 bases, J lost 5 bases, and 7 bases stayed unmatched. The CDR3 has 15 amino acids. CDR3 in DNA: TGTGCCAGCAGTAAAGCGGGAGGGACCCACAATGAGCAGTTCTTC. Residues: CASSKAGGTHNEQFF.

V gene TRBV13 combines with J gene TRBJ1-2; TRBD1 matches 10 bases. The germline gives CDR1 PRHDT, CDR2 FYEKMQ (reference sequence). V lost 5 bases and J lost 8; bases outside the gene matches: 5. The CDR3 has 13 amino acids. The CDR3 DNA sequence: TGTGCCAGCAGCCTTGGACAGGGGGACGGCTACACCTTC. This encodes CASSLGQGDGYTF.

This chain uses TRBV5-1 with TRBJ1-2; 9 nucleotides align to TRBD1. The ends lost 5 bases at V and 7 bases at J; junction bases unmatched: 6. From germline, CDR1 is SGHRS and CDR2 YFSETQ. The CDR3 sequence is 13 residues long. CDR3 region: CASRSTTGGGYTF. The CDR3 DNA reads TGCGCCAGCAGATCGACGACAGGGGGTGGCTACACCTTC. Full variable domain (outside the CDR3, taken from reference TRBV5-1 and TRBJ1-2): KAGVTQTPRYLIKTRGQQVTLSCSPISGHRSVSWYQQTPGQGLQFLFEYFSETQRNKGNFPGRFSGRQFSNSRSEMNVSTLELGDSALYLCASRSTTGGGYTFGSGTRLTVV.

The chain joins TRBV10-1 to TRBJ2-1; a possible D gene is TRBD1 (5 bases). Germline V gene data show CDR1 as WNHNN and CDR2 as SYGVQD (reference sequence). The V end was cut by 5 bases, the J end by 7 bases, with 12 bases between. This CDR3 spans 13 amino acids. The CDR3 DNA is TGCGCCAGCAGTCCCGACAGTAGGAATGAGCAGTTCTTC. Its translation: CASSPDSRNEQFF.

The CDR3 reads CASSSGQPVSYEQYF. The CDR3 bases are TGCGCCAGCAGCTCGGGACAGCCGGTCTCCTACGAGCAGTACTTC. This chain joins TRBV5-1 and TRBJ2-7, with TRBD1 matching over 7 bases. The CDR3 sequence is 15 residues long. V was clipped by 3 bases and J by 0 bases; unmatched bases: 6. The germline V gene encodes CDR1 SGHRS and CDR2 YFSETQ.

V usage is TRBV6-2 or TRBV6-3 and J usage is TRBJ2-1; D possibly corresponds to TRBD2 (6 bases). Deletions cut 2 bases from V and 5 bases from J, with 13 bases between. The CDR3 consists of 15 residues. The germline CDR1 and CDR2 sequences are MNHEY and SVGEGT. The CDR3 sequence: CASSYGPSADNEQFF. CDR3 nucleotides: TGTGCCAGCAGTTACGGACCTAGCGCGGACAATGAGCAGTTCTTC.

The chain has TRBV19 and TRBJ1-5, with D perhaps matching TRBD1 (5 bases). The CDR3 is made up of 13 amino acids. Trimming removed 4 bases at V and 7 bases at J, with 11 bases between. Looked up from germline, CDR1 is LNHDA and CDR2 is SQIVND (reference sequence). The CDR3 spells CASSSQGKQPQHF. The CDR3 DNA reads as TGTGCCAGTAGTAGCCAGGGAAAACAGCCCCAGCATTTT.

This chain uses TRBV3-1 (or the pseudogene TRBV3-2) with TRBJ1-5, with D possibly being TRBD1 (5 bases). The CDR3 totals 16 residues. V was trimmed by 4 bases and J by 6 bases, leaving 19 bases between them. The V gene's germline CDR1 is LGHDT and CDR2 YNNKEL (reference sequence). CDR3 amino acids: CASSLERPGLAQPQHF. Written as DNA, the CDR3 is TGTGCCAGCAGCCTTGAAAGACCAGGGTTGGCTCAGCCCCAGCATTTT.

This clone was observed once. The chain has TRBV5-4 and TRBJ2-1, with TRBD2 matching 8 bases. CDR1 is SGHNT and CDR2 is YYREEE in the germline V gene (reference sequence). The CDR3 length is 16 residues. Trimming took 2 bases from V and 0 from J; bases not matched to a gene: 4. The CDR3 loop reads CASSFKSGSSYNEQFF. CDR3 DNA: TGTGCCAGCAGCTTTAAGAGCGGGAGCTCCTACAATGAGCAGTTCTTC.

This chain uses TRBV11-2 with TRBJ2-1; TRBD2 agrees at 9 bases. Trimming took 1 base from V and 3 from J; bases not matched to a gene: 4. This CDR3 is built from 16 residues. Germline loops: CDR1 SGHAT, CDR2 FQNNGV. The CDR3 coding sequence is TGTGCCAGCAGCTTAGGCGCGGGGGGGCGCTACAATGAGCAGTTCTTC. This translates into CASSLGAGGRYNEQFF.

Here the CDR3 DNA reads TGTGCCAGCAGTTACTTTGCCCTAGCGGGGGGGCCCCACACCGGGGAGCTGTTTTTT. Translated, it gives CASSYFALAGGPHTGELFF. The rearrangement uses TRBV6-2 or TRBV6-3 and TRBJ2-2, with 12 nucleotides matching TRBD2. V dropped 1 base and J dropped 3; count of bases not matched to a gene: 9. The CDR3 has 19 amino acids. Germline assignment: CDR1 MNHEY and CDR2 SVGEGT.